The T cell receptor beta chain described here comes from a study of blood T cell repertoires in COVID-19. Study-wide background: PBMCs, B-cell-depleted T cells, or T cells provided the cDNA or gDNA that made up the material.

The assay was immunoSEQ multiplex PCR, and TCRdb's table has in-frame clones only and misses some. The sample has about 240,000 clones, approximately 84% seen once. Trimming cost V 1 base and J 1 base, with 7 bases left between them. The CDR3 totals 14 residues. Germline CDR1 and CDR2: LNHDA and SQIVND (reference sequence). Sequencing used peripheral blood. The J gene is TRBJ1-1, the V gene TRBV19; D not certain. This clonotype originated in a man between 50 and 59 years old with acute or convalescent COVID-19. The CDR3 protein is CASSIAGQNTEAFF. Written as DNA, the CDR3 is TGTGCCAGTAGTATAGCAGGCCAGAACACTGAAGCTTTCTTT. Full variable domain (outside the CDR3, taken from reference TRBV19 and TRBJ1-1): DGGITQSPKYLFRKEGQNVTLSCEQNLNHDAMYWYRQDPGQGLRLIYYSQIVNDFQKGDIAEGYSVSREKKESFPLTVTSAQKNPTAFYLCASSIAGQNTEAFFGQGTRLTVV.